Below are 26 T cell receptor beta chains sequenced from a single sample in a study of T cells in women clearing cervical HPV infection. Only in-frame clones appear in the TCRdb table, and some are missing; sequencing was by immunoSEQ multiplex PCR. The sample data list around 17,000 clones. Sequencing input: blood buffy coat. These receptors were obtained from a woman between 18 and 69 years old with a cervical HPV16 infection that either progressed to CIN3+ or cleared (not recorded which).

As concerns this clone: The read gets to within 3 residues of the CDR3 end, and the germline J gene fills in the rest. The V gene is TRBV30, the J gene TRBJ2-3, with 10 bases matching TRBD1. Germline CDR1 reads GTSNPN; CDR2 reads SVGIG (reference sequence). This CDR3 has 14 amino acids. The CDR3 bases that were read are TGTGCCTGGACGGCCGGACAGGGGGTGCGGACG. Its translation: CAWTAGQGVRT. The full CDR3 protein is CAWTAGQGVRTQYF.

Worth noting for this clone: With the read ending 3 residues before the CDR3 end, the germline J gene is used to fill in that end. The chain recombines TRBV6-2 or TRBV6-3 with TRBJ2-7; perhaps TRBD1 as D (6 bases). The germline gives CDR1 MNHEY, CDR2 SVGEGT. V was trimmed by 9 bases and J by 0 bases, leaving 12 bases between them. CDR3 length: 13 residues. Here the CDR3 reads CASARDISYEQYF. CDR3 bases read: TGTGCCAGTGCCCGGGACATCTCCTACGAG.

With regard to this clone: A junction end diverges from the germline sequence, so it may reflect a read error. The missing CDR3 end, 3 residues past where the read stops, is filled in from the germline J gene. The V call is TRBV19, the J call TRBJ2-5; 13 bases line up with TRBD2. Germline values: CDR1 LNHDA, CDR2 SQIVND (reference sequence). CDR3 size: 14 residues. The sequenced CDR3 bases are TGTGCCAGGAGTACTAGCGGGGGGGAAGAGACC. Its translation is CARSTSGGEET. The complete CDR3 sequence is CARSTSGGEETQYF.

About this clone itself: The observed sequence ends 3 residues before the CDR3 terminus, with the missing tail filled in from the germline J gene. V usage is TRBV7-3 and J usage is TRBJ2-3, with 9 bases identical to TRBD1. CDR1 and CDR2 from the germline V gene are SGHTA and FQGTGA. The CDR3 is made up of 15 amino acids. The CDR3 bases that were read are TGTGCCAGCAGCCCGACAGGGACAGGGAAAGAGACG. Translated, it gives CASSPTGTGKET. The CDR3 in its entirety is CASSPTGTGKETQYF.

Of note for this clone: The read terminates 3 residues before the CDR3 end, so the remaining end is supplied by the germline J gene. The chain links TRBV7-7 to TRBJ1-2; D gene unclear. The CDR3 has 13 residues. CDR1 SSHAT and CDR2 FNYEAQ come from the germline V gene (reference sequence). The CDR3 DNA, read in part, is TGTGCCAGCAGCGATACTAATTCCTACGAC. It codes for CASSDTNSYD. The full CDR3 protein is CASSDTNSYDYTF.

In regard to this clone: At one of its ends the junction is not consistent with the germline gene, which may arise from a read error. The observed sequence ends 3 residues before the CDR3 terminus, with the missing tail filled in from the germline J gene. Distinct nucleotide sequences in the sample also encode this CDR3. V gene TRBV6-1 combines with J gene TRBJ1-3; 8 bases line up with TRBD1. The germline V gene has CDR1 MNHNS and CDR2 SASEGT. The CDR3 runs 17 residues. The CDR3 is CASSEVRRTGPGNTIYF. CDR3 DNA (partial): TGTGCCAGCAGTGAAGTAAGAAGGACAGGGCCTGGAAACACG.

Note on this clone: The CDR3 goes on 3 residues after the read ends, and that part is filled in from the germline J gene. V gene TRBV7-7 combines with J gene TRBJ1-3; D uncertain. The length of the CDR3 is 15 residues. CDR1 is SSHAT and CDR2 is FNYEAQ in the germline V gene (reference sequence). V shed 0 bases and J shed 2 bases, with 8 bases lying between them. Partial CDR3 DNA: TGTGCCAGCAGCTTAGCGTCAGGCACTGGAAACACC. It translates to CASSLASGTGNT. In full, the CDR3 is CASSLASGTGNTIYF.

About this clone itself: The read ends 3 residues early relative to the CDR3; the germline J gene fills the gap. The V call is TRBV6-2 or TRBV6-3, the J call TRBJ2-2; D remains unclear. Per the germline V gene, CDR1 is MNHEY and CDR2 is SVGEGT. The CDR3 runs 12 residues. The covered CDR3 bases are TGTGCCAGCAGTCCCACGACATCTCTG. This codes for CASSPTTSL. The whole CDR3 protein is CASSPTTSLLFF.

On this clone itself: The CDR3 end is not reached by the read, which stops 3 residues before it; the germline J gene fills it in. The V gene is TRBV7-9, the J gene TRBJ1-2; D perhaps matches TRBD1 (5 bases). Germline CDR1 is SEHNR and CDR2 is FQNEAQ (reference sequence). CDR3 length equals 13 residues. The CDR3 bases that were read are TGTGCCAGCAGCTTAATTGGGGGGTACGAC. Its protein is CASSLIGGYD. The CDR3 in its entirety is CASSLIGGYDYTF.

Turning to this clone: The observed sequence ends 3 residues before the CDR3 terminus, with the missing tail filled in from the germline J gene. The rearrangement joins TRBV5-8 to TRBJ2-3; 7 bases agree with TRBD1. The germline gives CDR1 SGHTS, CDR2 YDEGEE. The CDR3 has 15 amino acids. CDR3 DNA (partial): TGTGCCAGCAGCTTGGTGGGACAGATCCATCAGCCG. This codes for CASSLVGQIHQP. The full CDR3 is CASSLVGQIHQPQYF.

The sequenced CDR3 bases are TGTGCCTCAAGAGCGAGTAGCGGGAGAGAGACG. Residues: CASRASSGRET. From start to end, the CDR3 is CASRASSGRETQYF. V and J are TRBV19 and TRBJ2-3, with TRBD2 matching over 9 bases. The read is 3 residues too short to cover the CDR3 end, so that end is filled in from the germline J gene. This CDR3 contains 14 residues. Germline V gene lookup returns CDR1 LNHDA and CDR2 SQIVND (reference sequence).

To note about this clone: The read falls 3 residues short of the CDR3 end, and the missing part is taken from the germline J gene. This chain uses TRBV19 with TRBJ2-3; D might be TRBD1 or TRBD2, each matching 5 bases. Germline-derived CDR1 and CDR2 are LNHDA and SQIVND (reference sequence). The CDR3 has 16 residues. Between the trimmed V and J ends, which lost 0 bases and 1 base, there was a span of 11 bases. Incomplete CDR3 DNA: TGTGCCAGTAGTATAGATTTTCGAGGGGGCACAGATACG. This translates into CASSIDFRGGTDT. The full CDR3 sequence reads CASSIDFRGGTDTQYF.

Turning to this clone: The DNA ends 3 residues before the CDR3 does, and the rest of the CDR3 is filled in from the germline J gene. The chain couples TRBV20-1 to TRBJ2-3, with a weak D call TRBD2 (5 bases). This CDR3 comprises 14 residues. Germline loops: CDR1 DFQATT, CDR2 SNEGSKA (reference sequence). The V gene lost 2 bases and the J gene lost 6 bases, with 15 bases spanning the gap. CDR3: CSARSLVGGDTQYF. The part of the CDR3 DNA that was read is TGCAGTGCTAGATCACTAGTTGGTGGGGATACG.

CDR3 bases read: TGCAGTGCTAAGGACAGGGGTTTCCACGAG. The encoded protein is CSAKDRGFHE. The CDR3 as a whole reads CSAKDRGFHEQYF. The chain recombines TRBV20-1 with TRBJ2-7; TRBD1 matches 9 bases. The read comes to an end 3 residues before the CDR3 does, leaving the germline J gene to fill in the end. Germline V CDR1 and CDR2: DFQATT, SNEGSKA (reference sequence). CDR3 length equals 13 residues. The V and J ends lost 4 bases and 5 bases, in that order; junction bases with no gene match: 6.

CDR3 region: CASSSGGAYEQYF. Partial CDR3 DNA: TGTGCCAGTAGTAGTGGCGGAGCCTACGAG. The chain joins TRBV19 to TRBJ2-7; no definite D call. The read falls 3 residues short of the CDR3 end, and the missing part is taken from the germline J gene. V was clipped by 4 bases and J by 2 bases, with 9 bases between them. CDR3 length equals 13 residues. Germline CDR1 LNHDA, CDR2 SQIVND (reference sequence). Full variable domain (outside the CDR3, taken from reference TRBV19 and TRBJ2-7): DGGITQSPKYLFRKEGQNVTLSCEQNLNHDAMYWYRQDPGQGLRLIYYSQIVNDFQKGDIAEGYSVSREKKESFPLTVTSAQKNPTAFYLCASSSGGAYEQYFGPGTRLTVT.

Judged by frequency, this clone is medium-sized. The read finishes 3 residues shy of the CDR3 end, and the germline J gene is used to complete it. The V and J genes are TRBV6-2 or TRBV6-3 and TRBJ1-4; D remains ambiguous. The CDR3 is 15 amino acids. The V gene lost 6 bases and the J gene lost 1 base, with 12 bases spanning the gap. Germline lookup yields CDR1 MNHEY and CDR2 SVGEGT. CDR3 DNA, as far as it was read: TGTGCCAGCAGGTCCGGGGAGAAAACTAATGAAAAA. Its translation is CASRSGEKTNEK. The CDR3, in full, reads CASRSGEKTNEKLFF.

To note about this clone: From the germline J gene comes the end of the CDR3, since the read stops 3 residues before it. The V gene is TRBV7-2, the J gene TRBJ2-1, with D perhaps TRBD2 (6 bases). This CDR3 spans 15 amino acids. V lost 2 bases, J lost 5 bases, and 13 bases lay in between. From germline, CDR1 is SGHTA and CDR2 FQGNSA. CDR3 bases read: TGTGCCAGCAGCTTATCCGGGGGTCTTAACAATGAG. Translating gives CASSLSGGLNNE. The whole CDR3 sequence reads CASSLSGGLNNEQFF. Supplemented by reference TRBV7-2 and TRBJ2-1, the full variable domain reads GAGVSQSPSNKVTEKGKDVELRCDPISGHTALYWYRQSLGQGLEFLIYFQGNSAPDKSGLPSDRFSAERTGGSVSTLTIQRTQQEDSAVYLCASSLSGGLNNEQFFGPGTRLTVL.

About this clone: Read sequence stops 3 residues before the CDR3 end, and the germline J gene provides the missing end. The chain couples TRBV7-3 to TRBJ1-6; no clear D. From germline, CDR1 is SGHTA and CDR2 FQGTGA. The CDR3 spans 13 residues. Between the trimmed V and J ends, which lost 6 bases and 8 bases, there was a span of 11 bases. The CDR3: CASSYYLDSPLHF. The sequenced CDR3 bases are TGTGCCAGCAGTTACTACCTAGATTCACCC. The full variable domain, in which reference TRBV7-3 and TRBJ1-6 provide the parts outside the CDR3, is GAGVSQTPSNKVTEKGKYVELRCDPISGHTALYWYRQSLGQGPEFLIYFQGTGAADDSGLPNDRFFAVRPEGSVSTLKIQRTERGDSAVYLCASSYYLDSPLHFGNGTRLTVT.

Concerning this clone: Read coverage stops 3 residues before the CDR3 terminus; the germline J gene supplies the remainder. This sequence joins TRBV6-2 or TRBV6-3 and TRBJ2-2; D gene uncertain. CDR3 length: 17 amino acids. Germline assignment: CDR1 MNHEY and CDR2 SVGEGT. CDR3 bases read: TGTGCCAGCAGCAAAAGTCGCGCGAGCTCCTATAATTCACCG. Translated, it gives CASSKSRASSYNSP. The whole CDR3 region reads CASSKSRASSYNSPLFF.

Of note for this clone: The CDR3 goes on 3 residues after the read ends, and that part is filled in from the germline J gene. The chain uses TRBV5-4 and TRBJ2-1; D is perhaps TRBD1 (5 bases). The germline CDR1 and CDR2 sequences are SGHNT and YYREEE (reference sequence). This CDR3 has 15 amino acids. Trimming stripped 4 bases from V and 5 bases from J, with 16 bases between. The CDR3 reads CASSDKSDSNNEQFF. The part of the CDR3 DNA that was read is TGTGCCAGCAGCGATAAATCAGACAGCAACAATGAG.

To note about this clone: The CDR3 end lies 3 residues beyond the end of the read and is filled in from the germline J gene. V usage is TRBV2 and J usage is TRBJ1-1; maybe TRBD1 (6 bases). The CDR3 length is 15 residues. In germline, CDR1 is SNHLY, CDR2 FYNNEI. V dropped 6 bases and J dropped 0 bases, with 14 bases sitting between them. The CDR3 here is CASSLLGALNTEAFF. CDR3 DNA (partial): TGTGCCAGCAGCCTCCTGGGGGCATTGAACACTGAA.

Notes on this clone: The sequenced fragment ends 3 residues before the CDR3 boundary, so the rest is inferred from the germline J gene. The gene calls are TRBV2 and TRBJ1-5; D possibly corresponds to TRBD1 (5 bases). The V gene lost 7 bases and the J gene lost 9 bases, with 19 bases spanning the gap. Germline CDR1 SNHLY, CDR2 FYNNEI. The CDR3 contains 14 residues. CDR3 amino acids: CASTPTEDLRPQHF. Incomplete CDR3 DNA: TGTGCCAGCACCCCGACAGAGGATCTTAGGCCC.

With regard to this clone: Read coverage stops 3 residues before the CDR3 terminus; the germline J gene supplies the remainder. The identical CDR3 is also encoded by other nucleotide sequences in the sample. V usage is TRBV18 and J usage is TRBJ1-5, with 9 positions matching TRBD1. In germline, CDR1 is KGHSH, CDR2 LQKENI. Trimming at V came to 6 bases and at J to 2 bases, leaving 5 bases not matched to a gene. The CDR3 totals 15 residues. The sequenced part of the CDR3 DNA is TGTGCCAGCTCCCCGGACAGGGGTGGCAATCAGCCC. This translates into CASSPDRGGNQP. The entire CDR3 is CASSPDRGGNQPQHF.

Partial CDR3 DNA: TGCAGTGCTAGTCGGGGGGCTAAAAATTCACCC. Its protein product is CSASRGAKNSP. The full CDR3 reads CSASRGAKNSPLHF. V and J are TRBV20-1 and TRBJ1-6, with a weak D call TRBD1 (6 bases). The read is 3 residues too short to cover the CDR3 end, so that end is filled in from the germline J gene. Germline V lookup: CDR1 DFQATT, CDR2 SNEGSKA (reference sequence). The CDR3 spans 14 residues. V dropped 3 bases and J dropped 7 bases, with 13 bases sitting between them.

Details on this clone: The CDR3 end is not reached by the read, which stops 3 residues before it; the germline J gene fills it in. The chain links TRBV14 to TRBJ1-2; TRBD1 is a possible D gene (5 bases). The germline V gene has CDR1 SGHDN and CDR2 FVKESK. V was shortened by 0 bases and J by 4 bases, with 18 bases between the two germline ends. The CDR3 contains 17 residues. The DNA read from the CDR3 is TGTGCCAGCAGCCAAGAGACATTTCAGGGTCCTTTCTATGGC. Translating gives CASSQETFQGPFYG. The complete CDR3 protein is CASSQETFQGPFYGYTF.

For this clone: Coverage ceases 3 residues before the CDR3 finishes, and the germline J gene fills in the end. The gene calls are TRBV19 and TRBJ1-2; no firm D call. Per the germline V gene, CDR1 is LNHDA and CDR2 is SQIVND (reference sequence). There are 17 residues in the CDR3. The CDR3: CASSTYGLQAGPDDYTF. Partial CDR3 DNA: TGTGCCAGTAGTACCTACGGACTTCAGGCGGGTCCAGACGAC.